A selection of T cell receptor beta chains follows, all from one sample in a study of regulatory T cells in long-lasting Graves disease. TCRdb reanalysed the multiplex PCR reads using MiXCR and keeps one entry per CDR3 protein. The sample records roughly 400,000 distinct CDR3 sequences, 14% to 15% being singletons. The sample also formed part of further work on T cells in Graves' hyperthyroidism and ophthalmopathy.

The sequencing here drew on peripheral blood mononuclear cells (PBMCs), taken at new diagnosis, from a patient treated with antithyroid drugs. These receptors were obtained from a woman between 40 and 55 years old with Graves disease. Each CDR3 is given without its conserved first and last residue.

J gene | V gene | CDR3 protein
TRBJ1-1 | TRBV19 | ASTALTGNTEAF
TRBJ1-1 | TRBV2 | ASSEERSVNTEAF
TRBJ2-7 | TRBV27 | ASSLSAVVDGWSYEQY
TRBJ2-3 | TRBV20-1 | SAQSGAGTDTQY
TRBJ2-1 | TRBV5-1 | ASSLTRGTSGREAQF
TRBJ1-4 | TRBV2 | ASSEGATSGANEKLF
TRBJ2-7 | TRBV20-1 | SAGPGTGSSYEQY
TRBJ2-3 | TRBV12-5 | ASVGTSGMFSTDTQY
TRBJ1-1 | TRBV18 | ASSQPGGVNTEAF
TRBJ1-4 | TRBV7-2 | ASSPRTATNEKLF
TRBJ2-3 | TRBV7-8 | ASSPDVLTSTDTQY
TRBJ1-2 | TRBV29-1 | SVAFQDGGYT
TRBJ2-1 | TRBV10-2 | ASTTGWGNEQF
TRBJ2-2 | TRBV19 | ASRVGEGLTGELF
TRBJ1-1 | TRBV27 | ASSKQTGAVTEAF
TRBJ1-5 | TRBV12-3/TRBV12-4 | ASSLGGHQPQH
TRBJ2-1 | TRBV13 | ASSLTSAHEQF
TRBJ2-4 | TRBV9 | ASSVGEGEANIQY
TRBJ2-7 | TRBV6-2/TRBV6-3 | ASSPNDRALFYEQY
TRBJ2-7 | TRBV29-1 | SVGSRGNYEQY